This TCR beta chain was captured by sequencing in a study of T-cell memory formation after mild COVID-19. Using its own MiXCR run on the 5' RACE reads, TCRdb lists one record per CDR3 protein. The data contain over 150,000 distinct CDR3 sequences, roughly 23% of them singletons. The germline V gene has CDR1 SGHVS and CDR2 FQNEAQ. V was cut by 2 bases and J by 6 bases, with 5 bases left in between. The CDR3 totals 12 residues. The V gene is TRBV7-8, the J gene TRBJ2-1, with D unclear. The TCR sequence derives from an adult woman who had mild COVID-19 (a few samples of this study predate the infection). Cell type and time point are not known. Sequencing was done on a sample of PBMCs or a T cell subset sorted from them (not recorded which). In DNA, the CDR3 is TGTGCCAGCAGCTTAAATCTCAATGAGCAGTTCTTC. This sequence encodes CASSLNLNEQFF.